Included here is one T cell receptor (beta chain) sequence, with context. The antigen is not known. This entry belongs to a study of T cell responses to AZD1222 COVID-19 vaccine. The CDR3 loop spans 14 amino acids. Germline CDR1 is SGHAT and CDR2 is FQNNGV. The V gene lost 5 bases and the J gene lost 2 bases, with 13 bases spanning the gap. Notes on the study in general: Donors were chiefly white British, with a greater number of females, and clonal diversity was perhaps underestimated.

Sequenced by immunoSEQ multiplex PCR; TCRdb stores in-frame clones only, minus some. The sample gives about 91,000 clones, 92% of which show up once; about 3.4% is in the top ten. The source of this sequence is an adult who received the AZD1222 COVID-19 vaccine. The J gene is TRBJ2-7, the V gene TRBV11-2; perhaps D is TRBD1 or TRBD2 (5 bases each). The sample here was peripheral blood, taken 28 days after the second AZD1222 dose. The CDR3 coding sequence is TGTGCCAGCAGCAGCCGGGTGGGGGCCTACGAGCAGTACTTC. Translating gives CASSSRVGAYEQYF.